The 3 T cell receptor beta chains below were found in one sample sequenced in a study of CD8 T cells in Susac syndrome. RNA totalling roughly 0.5 to 1 ug underwent reverse transcription with random hexamers. A single record per CDR3 protein comes from TCRdb applying MiXCR to the immunoSEQ multiplex PCR reads. The data hold over 100,000 distinct CDR3 sequences, with 96% observed a single time. The sample taken for sequencing was CD4+ T cells from PBMCs. The receptor source for this set is a human donor with Susac syndrome.

The chain is built from TRBV7-2 and TRBJ2-5; D is unclear. This CDR3 is 11 amino acids long. Trimming shortened V by 8 bases and J by 5 bases, and 9 bases separated the two germline ends. Per germline, CDR1 SGHTA and CDR2 FQGNSA. The CDR3, as DNA: TGTGCCAGCGGTGGGCGGGAGACCCAGTACTTC. It is translated as CASGGRETQYF.

The gene calls are TRBV6-6 and TRBJ1-2; TRBD1 agrees at 7 bases. J was trimmed by 6 bases and V by 4 bases; bases with no gene match: 2. Per the germline V gene, CDR1 is MNHNY and CDR2 is SVGAGI (reference sequence). CDR3 size: 12 residues. The CDR3 region has the DNA TGTGCCAGCAGTTTCGACAGGGATGGCTACACCTTC. Amino acids: CASSFDRDGYTF.

The V and J genes are TRBV7-9 and TRBJ1-2; tentative D call: TRBD1 (5 bases). Germline lookup yields CDR1 SEHNR and CDR2 FQNEAQ (reference sequence). V was pared by 0 bases and J by 7 bases, with 15 bases between. CDR3 length: 15 residues. DNA of the CDR3: TGTGCCAGCAGCTTAGCGGCACCGGGACTGGGTGGCTACACCTTC. Translation: CASSLAAPGLGGYTF.